The 7 T cell receptor beta chains below all came from one sample that was sequenced in a study of T cell repertoires in cytomegalovirus infection. TCRdb processed the reads anew with MiXCR; each CDR3 protein has one entry. Here the sample spans roughly 720,000 distinct CDR3 sequences, less than 40% being singletons. The sample taken for sequencing was PBMCs. These receptors all come from a human donor in good health (CMV status not recorded). Some clones in this sample may be carry-over from other donors' samples.

V and J are TRBV2 and TRBJ1-1; D not resolved. This CDR3 contains 14 residues. Between the trimmed V and J ends, which lost 4 bases and 0 bases, there was a span of 9 bases. From germline, CDR1 is SNHLY and CDR2 FYNNEI. The DNA of the CDR3 is TGTGCCAGCAGTGTGTGGGGTCTGAACACTGAAGCTTTCTTT. The encoded protein is CASSVWGLNTEAFF.

This clonotype was observed a few times. The gene calls are TRBV12-3 or TRBV12-4 and TRBJ2-5; 7 nucleotides align to TRBD2. Trimming took 3 bases from V and 1 from J; bases not matched to a gene: 14. There are 18 residues in the CDR3. In nucleotides, the CDR3 is TGTGCCAGCAGTTTCGGCGGGGGAGGACGAAGGGTCCAAGAGACCCAGTACTTC. It specifies CASSFGGGGRRVQETQYF.

The chain carries TRBV2 and TRBJ1-2; D is ambiguous. The CDR3 is 15 amino acids. Germline V lookup: CDR1 SNHLY, CDR2 FYNNEI. The V end lost 10 bases, the J end lost 2 bases, and 20 bases lay between the germline ends. CDR3: CAIRGRRNKNYGYTF. As DNA, the CDR3 is TGTGCCATCCGTGGACGGAGAAACAAAAACTATGGCTACACCTTC.

The chain recombines TRBV30 with TRBJ2-7; D not certain. Germline values: CDR1 GTSNPN, CDR2 SVGIG (reference sequence). The CDR3 extends over 15 amino acids. The germline V and J ends were trimmed by 3 bases and 3 bases, with 18 bases remaining between them. The CDR3, as DNA: TGTGCCTGGAGCGGTCCGCCCTTTAACTACTACGAGCAGTACTTC. Protein product: CAWSGPPFNYYEQYF.

The chain carries TRBV6-4 and TRBJ2-2; TRBD1 matches 9 bases. With V trimmed by 6 bases and J by 4 bases, 3 bases remained unmatched. This CDR3 comprises 14 residues. The V gene's germline CDR1 is MRHNA and CDR2 SNTAGT. CDR3 sequence: CASSGQGSTGELFF. CDR3 in DNA: TGTGCCAGCAGCGGACAGGGGAGCACCGGGGAGCTGTTTTTT.

Comment on this clonotype: One base away lies a much larger clone, so this may be a sequencing read error. The chain uses TRBV7-2 and TRBJ2-2, with D maybe TRBD2 (5 bases). Germline V gene sequence: CDR1 SGHTA, CDR2 FQGNSA. V was clipped by 0 bases and J by 6 bases, with 11 bases between them. There are 15 residues in the CDR3. Here the CDR3 DNA reads TGTGCCAGCAGCTTAGCGCTGGAGGCCCCCGGGGAGCTGTTTTTT. Protein: CASSLALEAPGELFF.

This chain connects TRBV24-1 to TRBJ2-3, with D possibly called TRBD1 or TRBD2 (5 bases each). This CDR3 region has 17 residues. Trimming pared 2 bases from V and 6 bases from J, leaving 20 bases between. Germline CDR1 and CDR2: KGHDR and SFDVKD. CDR3 nucleotides: TGTGCCACCAGTGATTCGCCCCTTGCTCACGGGGCGGATACGCAGTATTTT. This sequence encodes CATSDSPLAHGADTQYF.